Sequencing of this TCR beta chain was carried out in a study of radiation and T cells in renal cell carcinoma. TCRdb keeps only in-frame clones here, not all; method: immunoSEQ multiplex PCR. The table includes roughly 45,000 clones, roughly four fifths detected once. CDR3 length equals 16 residues. V lost 1 base, J lost 4 bases, and 6 bases stayed unmatched. The germline V gene encodes CDR1 GTSNPN and CDR2 SVGIG (reference sequence). Noted time point: blood 4 weeks post-SBRT, at nephrectomy. Treatment indicated: 15 Gy SBRT to primary tumor, nephrectomy 4 weeks later. Nephrectomy followed 15 Gy stereotactic body radiation by 4 weeks. Blood was sampled at baseline, 2 weeks and 4 weeks after SBRT. Clear cell pathology was present in this patient's renal cell carcinoma.

The V call is TRBV30, the J call TRBJ2-3; 12 bases are shared with TRBD2. The clonotype was recovered from a woman aged 70-85 years with renal cell carcinoma. The sample in question was blood, obtained from a patient whose treatment included radiotherapy and nephrectomy. CDR3 DNA sequence: TGTGCCTGGAGTGGAGGACTAGCGGGATTCGCAGATACGCAGTATTTT. This translates into CAWSGGLAGFADTQYF.